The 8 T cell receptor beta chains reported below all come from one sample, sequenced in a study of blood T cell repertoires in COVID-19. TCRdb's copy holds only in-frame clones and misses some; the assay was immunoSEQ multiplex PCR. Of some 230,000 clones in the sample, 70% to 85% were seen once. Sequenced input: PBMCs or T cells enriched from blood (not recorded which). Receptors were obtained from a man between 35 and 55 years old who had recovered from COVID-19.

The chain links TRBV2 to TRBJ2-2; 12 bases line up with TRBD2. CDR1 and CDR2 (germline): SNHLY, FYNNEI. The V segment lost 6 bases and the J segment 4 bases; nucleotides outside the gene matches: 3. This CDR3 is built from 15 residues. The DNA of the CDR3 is TGTGCCAGCAGGATGGGACTAGCGGGCACCGGGGAGCTGTTTTTT. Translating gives CASRMGLAGTGELFF. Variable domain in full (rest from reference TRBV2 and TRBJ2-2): EPEVTQTPSHQVTQMGQEVILRCVPISNHLYFYWYRQILGQKVEFLVSFYNNEISEKSEIFDDQFSVERPDGSNFTLKIRSTKLEDSAMYFCASRMGLAGTGELFFGEGSRLTVL.

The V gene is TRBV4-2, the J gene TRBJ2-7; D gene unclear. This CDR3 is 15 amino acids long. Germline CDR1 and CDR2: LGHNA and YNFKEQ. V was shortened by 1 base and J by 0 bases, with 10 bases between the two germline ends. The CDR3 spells CASSQVAGTSYEQYF. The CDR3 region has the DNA TGTGCCAGCAGCCAAGTCGCAGGTACCTCCTACGAGCAGTACTTC.

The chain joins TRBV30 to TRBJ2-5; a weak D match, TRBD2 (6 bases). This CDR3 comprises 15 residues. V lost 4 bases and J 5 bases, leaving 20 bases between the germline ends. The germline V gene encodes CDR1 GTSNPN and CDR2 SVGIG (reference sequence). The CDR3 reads CAWNTGTPSGETQYF. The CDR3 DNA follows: TGTGCCTGGAACACCGGGACTCCCAGCGGGGAGACCCAGTACTTC.

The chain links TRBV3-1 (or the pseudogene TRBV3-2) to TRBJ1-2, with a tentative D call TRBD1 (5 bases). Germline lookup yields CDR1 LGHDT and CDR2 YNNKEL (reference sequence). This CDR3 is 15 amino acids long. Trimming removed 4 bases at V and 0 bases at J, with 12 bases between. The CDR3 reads CASSPWGGANYGYTF. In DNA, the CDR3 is TGTGCCAGCAGCCCCTGGGGCGGAGCTAACTATGGCTACACCTTC.

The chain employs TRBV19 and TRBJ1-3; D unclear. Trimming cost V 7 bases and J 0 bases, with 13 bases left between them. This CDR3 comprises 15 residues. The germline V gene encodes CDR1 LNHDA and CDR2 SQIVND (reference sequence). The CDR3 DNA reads TGTGCCAGTATTCTAAGAAGCGGCTCTGGAAACACCATATATTTT. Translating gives CASILRSGSGNTIYF. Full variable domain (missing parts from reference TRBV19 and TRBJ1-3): DGGITQSPKYLFRKEGQNVTLSCEQNLNHDAMYWYRQDPGQGLRLIYYSQIVNDFQKGDIAEGYSVSREKKESFPLTVTSAQKNPTAFYLCASILRSGSGNTIYFGEGSWLTVV.

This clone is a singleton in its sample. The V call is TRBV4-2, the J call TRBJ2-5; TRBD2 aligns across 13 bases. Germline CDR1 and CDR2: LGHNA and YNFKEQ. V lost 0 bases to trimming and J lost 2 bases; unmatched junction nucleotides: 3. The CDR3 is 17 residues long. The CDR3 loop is CASSQDTSGGGQETQYF. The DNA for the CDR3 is TGTGCCAGCAGCCAAGATACTAGCGGGGGGGGTCAAGAGACCCAGTACTTC.

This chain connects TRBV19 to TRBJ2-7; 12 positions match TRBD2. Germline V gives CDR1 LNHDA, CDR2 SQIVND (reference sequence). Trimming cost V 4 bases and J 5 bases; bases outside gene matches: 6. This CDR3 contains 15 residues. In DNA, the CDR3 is TGTGCCAGTAGTACCCGACTAGCGGGGGAGAACGAGCAGTACTTC. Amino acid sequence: CASSTRLAGENEQYF.

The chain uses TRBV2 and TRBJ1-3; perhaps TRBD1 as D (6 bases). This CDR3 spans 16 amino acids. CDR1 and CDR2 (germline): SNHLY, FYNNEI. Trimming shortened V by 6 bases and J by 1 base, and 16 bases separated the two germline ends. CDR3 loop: CASSLEQGSSGNTIYF. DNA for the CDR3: TGTGCCAGCAGCCTGGAACAGGGCTCTTCTGGAAACACCATATATTTT.